This TCR beta chain was sequenced in a study of shared clonotypes between healthy human individuals. Study observations and caveats: Clonotype sharing among donors, it was expected, would be affected by sequencing depth.

The germline CDR1 and CDR2 sequences are LGHNA and YNFKEQ. The CDR3 runs to 17 residues. The J segment lost 4 bases and the V segment lost 1 base, leaving 11 bases of the junction unmatched. Original methodology: For the immunoSEQ data, sequences were junction-only without quality scores, so filtering differed. Repertoires were generated with immunoSEQ multiplex PCR, while TCRdb's copy carries only in-frame clones and drops some. That table is the source of V, J and clone size, and D and trimming were worked out from the DNA. The sample holds about 2.4 million clones; 93% are singletons and the top ten take 0.35% to 0.45%. A remark on this clone: Antigen unknown.

The TCR comes from a young man in good health. Some clones in this sample may be carry-over from other donors' samples. The chain is built from TRBV4-2 and TRBJ1-1; 8 bases are shared with TRBD1. The sequencing sample was made of naive CD4+ T cells from PBMCs. Specified subset: CD45RA+ positively selected. The CDR3 loop is CASSQVAGGPMTTEAFF. The CDR3 DNA follows: TGTGCCAGCAGCCAAGTGGCAGGGGGCCCGATGACCACTGAAGCTTTCTTT.